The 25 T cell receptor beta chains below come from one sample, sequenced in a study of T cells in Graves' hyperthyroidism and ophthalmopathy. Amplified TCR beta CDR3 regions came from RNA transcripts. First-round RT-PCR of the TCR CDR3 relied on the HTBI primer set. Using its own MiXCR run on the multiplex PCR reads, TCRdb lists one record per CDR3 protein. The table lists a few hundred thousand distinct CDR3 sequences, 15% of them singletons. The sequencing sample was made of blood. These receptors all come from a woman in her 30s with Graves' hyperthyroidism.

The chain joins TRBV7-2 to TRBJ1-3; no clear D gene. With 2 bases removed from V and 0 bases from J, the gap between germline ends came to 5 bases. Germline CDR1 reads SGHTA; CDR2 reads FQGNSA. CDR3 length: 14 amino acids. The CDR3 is CASSLQPSGNTIYF. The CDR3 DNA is TGTGCCAGCAGCTTACAGCCCTCTGGAAACACCATATATTTT.

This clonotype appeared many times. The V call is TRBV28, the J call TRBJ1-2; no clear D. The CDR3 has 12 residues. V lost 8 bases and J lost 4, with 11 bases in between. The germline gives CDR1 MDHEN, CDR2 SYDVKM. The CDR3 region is CASGAVSYGYTF. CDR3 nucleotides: TGTGCCAGCGGCGCAGTATCCTATGGCTACACCTTC.

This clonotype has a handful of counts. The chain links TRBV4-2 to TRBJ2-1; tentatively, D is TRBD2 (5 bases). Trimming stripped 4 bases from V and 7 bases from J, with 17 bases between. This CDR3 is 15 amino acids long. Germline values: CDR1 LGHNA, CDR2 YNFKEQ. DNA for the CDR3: TGTGCCAGCAGCCCCCTGCCCTCTTCGGGGAATGAGCAGTTCTTC. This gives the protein CASSPLPSSGNEQFF.

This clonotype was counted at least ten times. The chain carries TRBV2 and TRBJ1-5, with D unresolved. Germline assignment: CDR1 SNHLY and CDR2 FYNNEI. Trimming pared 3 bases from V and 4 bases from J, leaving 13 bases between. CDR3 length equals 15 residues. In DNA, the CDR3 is TGTGCCAGCAGTGAGGTGGCAGACGGAAATCAGCCCCAGCATTTT. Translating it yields CASSEVADGNQPQHF.

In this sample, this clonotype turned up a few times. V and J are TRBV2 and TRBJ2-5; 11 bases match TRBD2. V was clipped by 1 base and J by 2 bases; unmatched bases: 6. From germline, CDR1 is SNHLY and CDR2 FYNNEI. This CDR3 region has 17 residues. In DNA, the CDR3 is TGTGCCAGCAGTGAAGGGCCCACTAGCGGGAGTCAAGAGACCCAGTACTTC. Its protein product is CASSEGPTSGSQETQYF. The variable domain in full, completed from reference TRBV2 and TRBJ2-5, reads EPEVTQTPSHQVTQMGQEVILRCVPISNHLYFYWYRQILGQKVEFLVSFYNNEISEKSEIFDDQFSVERPDGSNFTLKIRSTKLEDSAMYFCASSEGPTSGSQETQYFGPGTRLLVL.

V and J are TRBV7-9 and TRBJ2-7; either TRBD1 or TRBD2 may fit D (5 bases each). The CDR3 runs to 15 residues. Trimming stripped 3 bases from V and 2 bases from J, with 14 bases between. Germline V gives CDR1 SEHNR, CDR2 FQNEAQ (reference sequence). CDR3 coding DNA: TGTGCCAGCAGCTTCTCGCTGGGACGGACCTACGAGCAGTACTTC. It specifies CASSFSLGRTYEQYF.

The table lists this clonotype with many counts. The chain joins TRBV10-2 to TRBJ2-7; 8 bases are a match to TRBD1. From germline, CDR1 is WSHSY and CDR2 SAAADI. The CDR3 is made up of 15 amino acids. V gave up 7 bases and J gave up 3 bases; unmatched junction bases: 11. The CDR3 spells CASKDPGTGVYEQYF. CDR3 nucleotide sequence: TGCGCCAGCAAGGACCCCGGGACAGGAGTCTACGAGCAGTACTTC.

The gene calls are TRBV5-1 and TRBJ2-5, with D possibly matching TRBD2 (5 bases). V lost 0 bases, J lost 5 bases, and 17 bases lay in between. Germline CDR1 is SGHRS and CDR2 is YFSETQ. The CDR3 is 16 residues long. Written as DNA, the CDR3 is TGCGCCAGCAGCTTGGACCCCTCGAGGGCGGGCGAGACCCAGTACTTC. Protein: CASSLDPSRAGETQYF.

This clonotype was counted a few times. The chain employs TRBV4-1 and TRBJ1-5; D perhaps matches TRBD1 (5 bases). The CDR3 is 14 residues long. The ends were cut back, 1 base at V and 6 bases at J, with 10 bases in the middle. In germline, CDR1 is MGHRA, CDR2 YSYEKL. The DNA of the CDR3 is TGCGCCAGCAGCCAAGTTAGGGGCATTCAGCCCCAGCATTTT. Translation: CASSQVRGIQPQHF.

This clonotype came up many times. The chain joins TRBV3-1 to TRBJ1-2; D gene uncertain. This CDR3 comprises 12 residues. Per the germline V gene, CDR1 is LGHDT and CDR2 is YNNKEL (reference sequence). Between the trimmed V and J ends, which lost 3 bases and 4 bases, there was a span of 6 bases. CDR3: CASSQTVYGYTF. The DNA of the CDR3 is TGTGCCAGCAGCCAGACCGTCTATGGCTACACCTTC.

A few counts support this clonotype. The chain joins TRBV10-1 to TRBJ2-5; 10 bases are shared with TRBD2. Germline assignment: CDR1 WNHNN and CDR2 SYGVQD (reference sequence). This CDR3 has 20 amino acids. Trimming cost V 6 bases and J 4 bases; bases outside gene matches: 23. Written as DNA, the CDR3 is TGCGCCAGCAGAAAGCCTGGGGATAGCGGGAGGTATATTGGGCGAGAGACCCAGTACTTC. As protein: CASRKPGDSGRYIGRETQYF.

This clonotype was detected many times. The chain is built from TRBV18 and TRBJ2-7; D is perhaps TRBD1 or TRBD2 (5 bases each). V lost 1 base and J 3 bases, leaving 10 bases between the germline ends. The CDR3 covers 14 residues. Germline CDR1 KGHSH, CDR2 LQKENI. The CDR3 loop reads CASSPLGTDYEQYF. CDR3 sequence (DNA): TGTGCCAGCTCACCACTCGGGACGGACTACGAGCAGTACTTC.

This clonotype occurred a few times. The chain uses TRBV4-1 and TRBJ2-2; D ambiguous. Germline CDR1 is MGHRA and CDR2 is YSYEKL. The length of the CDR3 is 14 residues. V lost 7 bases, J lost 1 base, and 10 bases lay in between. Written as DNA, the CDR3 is TGCGCCAGCACGCGACTGGGGAACACCGGGGAGCTGTTTTTT. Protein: CASTRLGNTGELFF.

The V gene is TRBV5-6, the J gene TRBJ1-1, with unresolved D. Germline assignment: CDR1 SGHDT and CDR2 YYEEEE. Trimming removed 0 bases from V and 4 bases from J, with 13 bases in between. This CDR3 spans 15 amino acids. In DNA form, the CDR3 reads TGTGCCAGCAGCTTGGTTGGGGTCTCGGGCACTGAAGCTTTCTTT. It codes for CASSLVGVSGTEAFF.

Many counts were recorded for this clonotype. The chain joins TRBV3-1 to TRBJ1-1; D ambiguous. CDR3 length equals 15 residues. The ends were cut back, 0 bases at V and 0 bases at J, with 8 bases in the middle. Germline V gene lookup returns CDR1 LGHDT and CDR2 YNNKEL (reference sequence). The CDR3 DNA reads TGTGCCAGCAGCCAAGAGTCGCAAATGAACACTGAAGCTTTCTTT. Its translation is CASSQESQMNTEAFF. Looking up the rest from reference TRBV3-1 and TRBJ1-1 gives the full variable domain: DTAVSQTPKYLVTQMGNDKSIKCEQNLGHDTMYWYKQDSKKFLKIMFSYNNKELIINETVPNRFSPKSPDKAHLNLHINSLELGDSAVYFCASSQESQMNTEAFFGQGTRLTVV.

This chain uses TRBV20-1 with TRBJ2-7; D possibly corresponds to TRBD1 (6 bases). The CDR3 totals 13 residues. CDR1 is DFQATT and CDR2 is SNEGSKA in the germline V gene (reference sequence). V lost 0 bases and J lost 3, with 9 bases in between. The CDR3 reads CSARDLQGYEQYF. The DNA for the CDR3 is TGCAGTGCTAGAGATCTACAGGGCTACGAGCAGTACTTC.

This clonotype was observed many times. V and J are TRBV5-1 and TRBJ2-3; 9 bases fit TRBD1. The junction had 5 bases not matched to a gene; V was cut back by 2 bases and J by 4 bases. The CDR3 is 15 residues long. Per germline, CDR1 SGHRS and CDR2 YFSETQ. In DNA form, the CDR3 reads TGCGCCAGCAGCTTACAGGGGGCGCCGTCAGATACGCAGTATTTT. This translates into CASSLQGAPSDTQYF.

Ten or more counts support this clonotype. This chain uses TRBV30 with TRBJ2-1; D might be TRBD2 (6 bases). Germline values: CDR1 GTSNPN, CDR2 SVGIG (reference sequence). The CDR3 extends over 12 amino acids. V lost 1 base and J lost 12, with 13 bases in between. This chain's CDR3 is CAWSGGKGPQFF. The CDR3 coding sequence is TGTGCCTGGAGTGGCGGGAAGGGCCCGCAGTTCTTC.

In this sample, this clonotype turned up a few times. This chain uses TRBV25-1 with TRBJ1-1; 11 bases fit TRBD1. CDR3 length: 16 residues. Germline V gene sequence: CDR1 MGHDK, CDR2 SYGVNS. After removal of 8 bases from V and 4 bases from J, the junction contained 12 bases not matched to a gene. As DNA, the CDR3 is TGTGCCAGCGGCTGGACAGGGGGCGCGCGGGGCACTGAAGCTTTCTTT. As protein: CASGWTGGARGTEAFF.

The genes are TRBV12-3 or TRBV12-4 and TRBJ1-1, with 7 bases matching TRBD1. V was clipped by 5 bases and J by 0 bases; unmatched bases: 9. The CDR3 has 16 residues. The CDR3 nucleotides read TGTGCCAGCAGTCCCAGGGGGACGGGTTTGAACACTGAAGCTTTCTTT. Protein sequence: CASSPRGTGLNTEAFF.

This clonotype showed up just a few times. The CDR3 DNA sequence: TGTGCCAGTAGGACGACTAGCGGGCTCTACGAGCAGTACTTC. It codes for CASRTTSGLYEQYF. The chain uses TRBV19 and TRBJ2-7; 10 bases line up with TRBD2. This CDR3 has 14 amino acids. In germline, CDR1 is LNHDA, CDR2 SQIVND (reference sequence). The trim removed 6 bases at V and 3 bases at J, leaving 5 bases unmatched.

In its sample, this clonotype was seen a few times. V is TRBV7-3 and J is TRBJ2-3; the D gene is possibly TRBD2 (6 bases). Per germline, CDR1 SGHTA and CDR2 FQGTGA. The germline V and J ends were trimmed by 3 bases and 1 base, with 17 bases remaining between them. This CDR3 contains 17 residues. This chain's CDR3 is CASSFSRGRSRTDTQYF. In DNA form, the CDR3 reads TGTGCCAGCAGCTTTTCGCGGGGCAGATCTCGCACAGATACGCAGTATTTT.

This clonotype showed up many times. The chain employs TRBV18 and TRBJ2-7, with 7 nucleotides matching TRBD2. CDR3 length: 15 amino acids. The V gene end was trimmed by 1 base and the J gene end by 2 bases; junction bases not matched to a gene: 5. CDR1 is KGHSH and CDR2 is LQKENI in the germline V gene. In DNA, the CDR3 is TGTGCCAGCTCACCACTTCCTAGCGGAACCTACGAGCAGTACTTC. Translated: CASSPLPSGTYEQYF.

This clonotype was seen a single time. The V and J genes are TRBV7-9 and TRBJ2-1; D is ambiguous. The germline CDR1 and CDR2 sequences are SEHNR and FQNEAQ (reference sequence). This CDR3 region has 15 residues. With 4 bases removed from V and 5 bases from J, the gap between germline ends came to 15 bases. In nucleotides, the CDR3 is TGTGCCAGCAGCTCTCGAGTATTCGGCAACAATGAGCAGTTCTTC. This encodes CASSSRVFGNNEQFF.

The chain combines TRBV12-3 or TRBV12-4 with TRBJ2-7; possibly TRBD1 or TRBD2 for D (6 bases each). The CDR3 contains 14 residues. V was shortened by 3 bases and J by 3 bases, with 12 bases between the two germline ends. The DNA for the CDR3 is TGTGCCAGCAGTTTTAGGGGGGAAGACTACGAGCAGTACTTC. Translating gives CASSFRGEDYEQYF.